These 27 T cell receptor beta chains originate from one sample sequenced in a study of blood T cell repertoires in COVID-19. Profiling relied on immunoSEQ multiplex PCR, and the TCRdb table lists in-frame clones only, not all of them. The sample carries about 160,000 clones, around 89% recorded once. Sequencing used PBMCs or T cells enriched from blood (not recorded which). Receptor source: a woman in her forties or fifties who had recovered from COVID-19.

CDR3 in amino acids: CASSGRVGPYEQYF. Here the CDR3 DNA reads TGTGCCAGCTCTGGGCGGGTAGGACCGTACGAGCAGTACTTC. V and J are TRBV18 and TRBJ2-7; the D gene is possibly TRBD2 (5 bases). Germline V CDR1 and CDR2: KGHSH, LQKENI. The CDR3 has 14 residues. V dropped 6 bases and J dropped 4 bases, with 16 bases sitting between them.

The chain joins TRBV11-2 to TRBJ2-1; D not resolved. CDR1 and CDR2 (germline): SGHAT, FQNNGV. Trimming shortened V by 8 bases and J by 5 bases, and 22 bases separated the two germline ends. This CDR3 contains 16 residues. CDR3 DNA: TGTGCCAGCCTATATAGTCCCTCGGCGGAAAACAATGAGCAGTTCTTC. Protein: CASLYSPSAENNEQFF.

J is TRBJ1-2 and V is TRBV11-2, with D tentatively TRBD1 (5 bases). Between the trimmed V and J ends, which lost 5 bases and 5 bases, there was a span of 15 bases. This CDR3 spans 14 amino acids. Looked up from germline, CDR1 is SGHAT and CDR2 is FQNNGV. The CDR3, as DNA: TGTGCCAGCAGCCCACGACAGTCGGCGTATGGCTACACCTTC. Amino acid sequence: CASSPRQSAYGYTF.

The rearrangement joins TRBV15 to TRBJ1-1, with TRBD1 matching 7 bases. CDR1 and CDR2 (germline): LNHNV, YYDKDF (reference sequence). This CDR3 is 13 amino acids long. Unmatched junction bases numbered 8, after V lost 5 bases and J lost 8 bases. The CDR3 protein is CATSRDRSTEAFF. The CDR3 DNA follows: TGTGCCACCAGCCGGGACAGATCTACCGAAGCTTTCTTT. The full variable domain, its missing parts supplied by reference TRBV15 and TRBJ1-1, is DAMVIQNPRYQVTQFGKPVTLSCSQTLNHNVMYWYQQKSSQAPKLLFHYYDKDFNNEADTPDNFQSRRPNTSFCFLDIRSPGLGDTAMYLCATSRDRSTEAFFGQGTRLTVV.

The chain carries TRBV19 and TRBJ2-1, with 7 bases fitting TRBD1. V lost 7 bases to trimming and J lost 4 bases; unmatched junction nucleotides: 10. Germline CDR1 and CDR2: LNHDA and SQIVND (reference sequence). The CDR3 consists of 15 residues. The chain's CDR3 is CASTTGTAKYNEQFF. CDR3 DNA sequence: TGTGCCAGTACCACCGGGACAGCAAAGTACAATGAGCAGTTCTTC.

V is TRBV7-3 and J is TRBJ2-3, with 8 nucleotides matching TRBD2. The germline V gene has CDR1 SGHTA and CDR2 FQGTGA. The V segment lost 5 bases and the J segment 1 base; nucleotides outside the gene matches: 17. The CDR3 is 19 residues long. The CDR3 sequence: CASSPRGTSRNFRTDTQYF. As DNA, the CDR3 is TGTGCCAGCAGCCCGAGGGGGACTAGTCGAAACTTTCGCACAGATACGCAGTATTTT. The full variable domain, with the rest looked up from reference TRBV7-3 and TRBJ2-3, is GAGVSQTPSNKVTEKGKYVELRCDPISGHTALYWYRQSLGQGPEFLIYFQGTGAADDSGLPNDRFFAVRPEGSVSTLKIQRTERGDSAVYLCASSPRGTSRNFRTDTQYFGPGTRLTVL.

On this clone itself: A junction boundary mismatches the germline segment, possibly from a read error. The CDR3 DNA sequence: TGTGCCAGCATGGAGGCAGACACGCAGTATTTT. Its protein is CASMEADTQYF. This chain connects TRBV6-5 to TRBJ2-3, with D possibly TRBD2 on 5 matching bases. This CDR3 spans 11 amino acids. Germline V gives CDR1 MNHEY, CDR2 SVGAGI.

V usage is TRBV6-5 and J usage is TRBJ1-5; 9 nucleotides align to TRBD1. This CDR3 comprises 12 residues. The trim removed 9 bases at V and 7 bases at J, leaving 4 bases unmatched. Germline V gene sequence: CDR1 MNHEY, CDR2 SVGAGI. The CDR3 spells CASTGGGQPQHF. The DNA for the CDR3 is TGTGCCAGTACAGGGGGCGGCCAGCCCCAGCATTTT.

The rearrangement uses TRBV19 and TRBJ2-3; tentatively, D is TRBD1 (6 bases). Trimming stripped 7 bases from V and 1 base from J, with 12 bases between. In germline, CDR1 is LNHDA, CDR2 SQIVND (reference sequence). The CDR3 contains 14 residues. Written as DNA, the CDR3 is TGTGCCAGTAATAACCCAGGGGGCACAGATACGCAGTATTTT. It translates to CASNNPGGTDTQYF. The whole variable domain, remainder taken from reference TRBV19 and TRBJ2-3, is DGGITQSPKYLFRKEGQNVTLSCEQNLNHDAMYWYRQDPGQGLRLIYYSQIVNDFQKGDIAEGYSVSREKKESFPLTVTSAQKNPTAFYLCASNNPGGTDTQYFGPGTRLTVL.

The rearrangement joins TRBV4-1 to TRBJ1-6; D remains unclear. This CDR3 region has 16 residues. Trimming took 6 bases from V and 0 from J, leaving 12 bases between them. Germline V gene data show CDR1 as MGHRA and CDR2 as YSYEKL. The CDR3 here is CASRDFLSSYNSPLHF. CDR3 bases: TGCGCCAGCAGGGACTTCCTGAGCTCCTATAATTCACCCCTCCACTTT.

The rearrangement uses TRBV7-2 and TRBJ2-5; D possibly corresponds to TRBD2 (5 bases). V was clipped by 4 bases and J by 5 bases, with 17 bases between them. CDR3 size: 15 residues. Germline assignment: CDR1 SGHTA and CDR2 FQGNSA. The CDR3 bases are TGTGCCAGCAGCTCCGATCCAACACTAGTCGAGACCCAGTACTTC. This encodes CASSSDPTLVETQYF.

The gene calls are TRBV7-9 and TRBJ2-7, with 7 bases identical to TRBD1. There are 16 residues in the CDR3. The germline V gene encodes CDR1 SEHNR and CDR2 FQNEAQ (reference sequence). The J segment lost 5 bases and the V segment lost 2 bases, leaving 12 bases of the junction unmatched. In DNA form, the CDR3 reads TGTGCCAGCAGCTTAAGACCGCGACAGGGTGGCGACGAGCAGTACTTC. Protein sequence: CASSLRPRQGGDEQYF.

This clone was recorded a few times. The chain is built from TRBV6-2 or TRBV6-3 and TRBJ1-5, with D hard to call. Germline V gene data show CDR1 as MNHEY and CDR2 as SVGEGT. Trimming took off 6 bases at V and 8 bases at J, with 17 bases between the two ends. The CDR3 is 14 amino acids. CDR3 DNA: TGTGCCAGCAGCCCAACGGGTATTCGGGAGCCCCAGCATTTT. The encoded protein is CASSPTGIREPQHF.

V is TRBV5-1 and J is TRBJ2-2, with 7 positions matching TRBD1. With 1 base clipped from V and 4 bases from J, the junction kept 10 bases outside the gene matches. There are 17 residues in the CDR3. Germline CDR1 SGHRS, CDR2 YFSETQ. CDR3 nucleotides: TGCGCCAGCAGCTTGTTGGGCCGGGACAGAGGCACCGGGGAGCTGTTTTTT. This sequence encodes CASSLLGRDRGTGELFF.

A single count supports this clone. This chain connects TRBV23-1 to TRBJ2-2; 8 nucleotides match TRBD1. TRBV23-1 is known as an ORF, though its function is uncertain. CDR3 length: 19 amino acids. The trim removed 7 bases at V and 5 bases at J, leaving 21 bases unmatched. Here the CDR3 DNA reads TGCGCCAGCACCTTGTCCGCCAGCCTAGACAGGGGTCGTACCGGGGAGCTGTTTTTT. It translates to CASTLSASLDRGRTGELFF.

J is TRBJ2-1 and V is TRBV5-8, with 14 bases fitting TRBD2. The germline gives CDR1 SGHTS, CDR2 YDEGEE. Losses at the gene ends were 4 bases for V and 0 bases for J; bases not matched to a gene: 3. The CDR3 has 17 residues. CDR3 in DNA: TGTGCCAGCAGCAAAGGGACTAGCGGGGGCTCCTACAATGAGCAGTTCTTC. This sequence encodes CASSKGTSGGSYNEQFF.

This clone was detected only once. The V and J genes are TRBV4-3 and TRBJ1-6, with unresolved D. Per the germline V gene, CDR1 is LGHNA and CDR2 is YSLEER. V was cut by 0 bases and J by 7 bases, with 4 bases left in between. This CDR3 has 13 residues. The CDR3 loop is CASSQDSNSPLHF. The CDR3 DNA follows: TGCGCCAGCAGCCAAGACTCGAATTCACCCCTCCACTTT.

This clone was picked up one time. This CDR3 is CASSPQRGGRYLNEQFF. The DNA of the CDR3 is TGTGCCAGCAGCCCACAGCGGGGGGGCCGGTATCTCAATGAGCAGTTCTTC. V is TRBV9 and J is TRBJ2-1, with 10 bases aligning to TRBD2. Germline CDR1 is SGDLS and CDR2 is YYNGEE. After removal of 4 bases from V and 6 bases from J, the junction contained 13 bases not matched to a gene. CDR3 length: 17 amino acids.

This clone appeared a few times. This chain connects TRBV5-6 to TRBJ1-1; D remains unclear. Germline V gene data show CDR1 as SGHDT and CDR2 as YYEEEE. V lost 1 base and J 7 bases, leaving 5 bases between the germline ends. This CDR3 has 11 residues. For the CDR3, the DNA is TGTGCCAGCAGCTTGATCGGTGAAGCTTTCTTT. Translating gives CASSLIGEAFF.

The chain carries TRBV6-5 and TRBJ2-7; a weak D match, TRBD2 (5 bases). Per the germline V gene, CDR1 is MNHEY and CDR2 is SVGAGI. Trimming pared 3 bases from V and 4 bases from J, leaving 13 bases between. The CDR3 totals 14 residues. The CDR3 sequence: CASSYSIRGYEQYF. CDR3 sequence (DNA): TGTGCCAGCAGTTATTCGATACGAGGGTACGAGCAGTACTTC.

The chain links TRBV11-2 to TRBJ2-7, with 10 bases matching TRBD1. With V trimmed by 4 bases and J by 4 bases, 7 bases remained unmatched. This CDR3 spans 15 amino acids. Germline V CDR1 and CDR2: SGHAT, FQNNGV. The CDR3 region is CASSYGDRGGYEQYF. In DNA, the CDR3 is TGTGCCAGCAGCTACGGGGACAGGGGAGGTTACGAGCAGTACTTC.

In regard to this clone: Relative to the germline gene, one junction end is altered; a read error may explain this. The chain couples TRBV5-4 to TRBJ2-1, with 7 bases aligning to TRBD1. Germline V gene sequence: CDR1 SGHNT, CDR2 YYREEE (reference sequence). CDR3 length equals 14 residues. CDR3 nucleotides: TGTGCCAGCAGCTTGTATGGGAGAGACAGGGAAGGGGTCTTC. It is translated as CASSLYGRDREGVF.

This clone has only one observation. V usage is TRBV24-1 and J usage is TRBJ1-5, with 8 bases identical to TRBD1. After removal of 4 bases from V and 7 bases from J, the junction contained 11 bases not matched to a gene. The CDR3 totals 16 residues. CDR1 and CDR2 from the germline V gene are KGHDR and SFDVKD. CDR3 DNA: TGTGCCACCAGTGAAGCTACAGGGGGTGCGGGACAGCCCCAGCATTTT. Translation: CATSEATGGAGQPQHF.

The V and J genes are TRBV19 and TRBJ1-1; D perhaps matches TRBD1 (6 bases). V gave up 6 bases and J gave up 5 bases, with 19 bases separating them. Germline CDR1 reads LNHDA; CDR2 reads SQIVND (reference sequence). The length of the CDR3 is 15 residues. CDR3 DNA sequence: TGTGCCAGTAGGATACAGGGATCGAGTAGAACTGAAGCTTTCTTT. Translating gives CASRIQGSSRTEAFF.

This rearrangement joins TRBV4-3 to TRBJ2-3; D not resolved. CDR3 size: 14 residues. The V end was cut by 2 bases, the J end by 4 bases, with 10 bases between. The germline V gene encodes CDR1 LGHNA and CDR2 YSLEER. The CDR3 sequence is CASSQSSAADTQYF. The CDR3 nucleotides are TGCGCCAGCAGCCAATCTTCCGCGGCAGATACGCAGTATTTT.

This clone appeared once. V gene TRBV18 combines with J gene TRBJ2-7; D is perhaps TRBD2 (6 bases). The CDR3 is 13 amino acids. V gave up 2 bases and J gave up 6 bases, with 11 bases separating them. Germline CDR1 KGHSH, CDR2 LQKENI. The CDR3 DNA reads TGTGCCAGCTCACCATTGGAGGGAGCCGAGCAGTACTTC. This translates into CASSPLEGAEQYF.

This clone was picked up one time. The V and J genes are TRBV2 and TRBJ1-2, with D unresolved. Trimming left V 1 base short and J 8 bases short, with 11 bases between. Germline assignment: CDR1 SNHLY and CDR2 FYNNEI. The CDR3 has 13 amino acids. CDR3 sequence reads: CASSEVTRRGYTF. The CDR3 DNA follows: TGTGCCAGCAGTGAAGTAACCCGTAGAGGCTACACCTTC.